The rows below give T cell receptor beta chains drawn from one sample of a study of PD-1 blockade in classical Hodgkin lymphoma. Clones were sequenced by immunoSEQ multiplex PCR, and TCRdb holds only the in-frame ones, with some missing. Of just under 45,000 clones listed, roughly 65% are singletons. Sequenced material: peripheral blood mononuclear cells (PBMCs), taken before the fourth cycle of nivolumab. These receptors all come from a human donor with classical Hodgkin lymphoma. Each CDR3 is given with its conserved first and last residue. D genes are given only for firm matches. Expanded clones are given a class, and other clones once, few, many or no size at all.

j_gene: TRBJ2-4
d_gene: NA
abundance: NA
v_gene: TRBV7-9
CDR3aa: CASSLGGSGKNIQYF
CDR3nt: TGTGCCAGCAGCTTAGGGGGATCGGGCAAAAACATTCAGTACTTC

j_gene: TRBJ2-3
d_gene: NA
abundance: NA
v_gene: TRBV6-6
CDR3aa: CASSYQTDTQYF
CDR3nt: TGTGCCAGCAGTTATCAGACAGATACGCAGTATTTT

j_gene: TRBJ1-2
d_gene: TRBD1
abundance: NA
v_gene: TRBV7-2
CDR3aa: CASSPGQGGYGYTF
CDR3nt: TGTGCCAGCAGCCCGGGACAGGGTGGCTATGGCTACACCTTC

j_gene: TRBJ2-1
d_gene: NA
abundance: NA
v_gene: TRBV5-6
CDR3aa: CASSGTESNEQFF
CDR3nt: TGTGCCAGCAGCGGAACAGAGAGCAATGAGCAGTTCTTC

j_gene: TRBJ1-1
d_gene: NA
abundance: NA
v_gene: TRBV29-1
CDR3aa: CSAKGGTGTEAFF
CDR3nt: TGCAGCGCGAAGGGGGGGACCGGCACTGAAGCTTTCTTT

j_gene: TRBJ2-7
d_gene: NA
abundance: NA
v_gene: TRBV6-5
CDR3aa: CASSYSAQGNEQYF
CDR3nt: TGTGCCAGCAGTTACTCGGCTCAGGGGAACGAGCAGTACTTC

j_gene: TRBJ2-2
d_gene: NA
abundance: few
v_gene: TRBV28
CDR3aa: CASRVEGRGDTGELFF
CDR3nt: TGTGCCAGCAGGGTTGAGGGAAGGGGTGACACCGGGGAGCTGTTTTTT

j_gene: TRBJ2-7
d_gene: NA
abundance: NA
v_gene: TRBV29-1
CDR3aa: CSVGLGSYEQYF
CDR3nt: TGCAGCGTTGGTCTGGGTTCCTACGAGCAGTACTTC

j_gene: TRBJ2-5
d_gene: TRBD2
abundance: NA
v_gene: TRBV19
CDR3aa: CASSRLAGPQETQYF
CDR3nt: TGTGCCAGTAGTAGACTAGCGGGGCCTCAAGAGACCCAGTACTTC

j_gene: TRBJ2-3
d_gene: TRBD2
abundance: few
v_gene: TRBV2
CDR3aa: CASSVGSGGRTDTQYF
CDR3nt: TGTGCCAGCAGTGTAGGGAGCGGGGGGCGCACAGATACGCAGTATTTT

j_gene: TRBJ2-7
d_gene: NA
abundance: NA
v_gene: TRBV5-6
CDR3aa: CASSLLGYEQYF
CDR3nt: TGTGCCAGCAGCTTGTTAGGGTACGAGCAGTACTTC

j_gene: TRBJ2-5
d_gene: TRBD2
abundance: few
v_gene: TRBV4-1
CDR3aa: CASSRGSGIAGETQYF
CDR3nt: TGCGCCAGCAGCCGGGGTAGCGGGATTGCCGGTGAGACCCAGTACTTC

j_gene: TRBJ2-3
d_gene: NA
abundance: NA
v_gene: TRBV11-3
CDR3aa: CASSLGGATDTQYF
CDR3nt: TGTGCCAGCAGCTTAGGTGGTGCCACAGATACGCAGTATTTT

j_gene: TRBJ1-5
d_gene: NA
abundance: NA
v_gene: TRBV7-2
CDR3aa: CASSPFGQGRYSNQPQHF
CDR3nt: TGTGCCAGCAGCCCCTTCGGGCAGGGGCGATATAGCAATCAGCCCCAGCATTTT

j_gene: TRBJ1-1
d_gene: TRBD1
abundance: NA
v_gene: TRBV6-5
CDR3aa: CASSVHDRAVTEAFF
CDR3nt: TGTGCCAGCAGCGTACATGACAGGGCCGTCACTGAAGCTTTCTTT

j_gene: TRBJ2-5
d_gene: NA
abundance: NA
v_gene: TRBV28
CDR3aa: CASSLSDQETQYF
CDR3nt: TGTGCCAGCAGTCTTAGCGACCAAGAGACCCAGTACTTC

j_gene: TRBJ2-3
d_gene: TRBD2
abundance: NA
v_gene: TRBV7-8
CDR3aa: CASSPRGSGGTDTQYF
CDR3nt: TGTGCCAGCAGCCCCCGAGGTAGCGGGGGGACAGATACGCAGTATTTT

j_gene: TRBJ2-5
d_gene: NA
abundance: NA
v_gene: TRBV15
CDR3aa: CATSRADGVKTQYF
CDR3nt: TGTGCCACCAGCAGAGCCGACGGGGTAAAGACCCAGTACTTC

j_gene: TRBJ2-5
d_gene: TRBD1
abundance: few
v_gene: TRBV2
CDR3aa: CASSDLTTGGETQYF
CDR3nt: TGTGCCAGCAGTGATCTAACGACAGGGGGAGAGACCCAGTACTTC

j_gene: TRBJ2-2
d_gene: TRBD2
abundance: NA
v_gene: TRBV19
CDR3aa: CASSRRLAGTTGELFF
CDR3nt: TGTGCCAGTAGTCGCAGACTAGCGGGGACCACCGGGGAGCTGTTTTTT

j_gene: TRBJ2-1
d_gene: NA
abundance: NA
v_gene: TRBV7-2
CDR3aa: CASSLAGPKGGEQFF
CDR3nt: TGTGCCAGCAGCTTAGCGGGCCCCAAGGGGGGTGAGCAGTTCTTC

j_gene: TRBJ2-7
d_gene: NA
abundance: medium-sized
v_gene: TRBV10-3
CDR3aa: CATNPDGYEQYF
CDR3nt: TGTGCCACGAACCCGGACGGCTACGAGCAGTACTTC

j_gene: TRBJ2-3
d_gene: NA
abundance: NA
v_gene: TRBV30
CDR3aa: CAWSGAGKETSTDTQYF
CDR3nt: TGTGCCTGGAGTGGTGCAGGGAAGGAAACTAGCACAGATACGCAGTATTTT

j_gene: TRBJ1-2
d_gene: NA
abundance: NA
v_gene: TRBV6-5
CDR3aa: CASSYSGGTYGYTF
CDR3nt: TGTGCCAGCAGTTACAGCGGAGGTACCTATGGCTACACCTTC

j_gene: TRBJ2-1
d_gene: TRBD2
abundance: once
v_gene: TRBV7-2
CDR3aa: CASSLGPTSGRAYNEQFF
CDR3nt: TGTGCCAGCAGCTTAGGGCCGACTAGCGGGAGGGCCTACAATGAGCAGTTCTTC

j_gene: TRBJ2-3
d_gene: NA
abundance: NA
v_gene: TRBV6-5
CDR3aa: CASSYSGLDTQYF
CDR3nt: TGTGCCAGCAGTTACTCGGGGCTAGATACGCAGTATTTT

j_gene: TRBJ2-5
d_gene: NA
abundance: few
v_gene: TRBV6-5
CDR3aa: CASSRTVQETQYF
CDR3nt: TGTGCCAGCAGCCGGACGGTCCAAGAGACCCAGTACTTC

j_gene: TRBJ1-5
d_gene: NA
abundance: NA
v_gene: TRBV10-3
CDR3aa: CAISSDNPGSPQHF
CDR3nt: TGTGCCATCAGTTCGGACAATCCCGGGTCACCCCAGCATTTT

j_gene: TRBJ1-2
d_gene: NA
abundance: NA
v_gene: TRBV7-2
CDR3aa: CASSFNSDNYGYTF
CDR3nt: TGTGCCAGCAGCTTTAACAGCGATAACTATGGCTACACCTTC

j_gene: TRBJ1-5
d_gene: NA
abundance: NA
v_gene: TRBV4-3
CDR3aa: CASSQENGPNQPQHF
CDR3nt: TGCGCCAGCAGCCAAGAGAATGGCCCAAATCAGCCCCAGCATTTT

j_gene: TRBJ2-5
d_gene: TRBD2
abundance: NA
v_gene: TRBV7-7
CDR3aa: CASSFGLAGEETQYF
CDR3nt: TGTGCCAGCAGCTTTGGACTAGCGGGGGAAGAGACCCAGTACTTC

j_gene: TRBJ2-2
d_gene: TRBD2
abundance: NA
v_gene: TRBV28
CDR3aa: CASRWGLTTGELFF
CDR3nt: TGTGCCAGCAGGTGGGGACTAACGACCGGGGAGCTGTTTTTT

j_gene: TRBJ2-7
d_gene: NA
abundance: medium-sized
v_gene: TRBV7-2
CDR3aa: CASSRGRSSGYEQYF
CDR3nt: TGTGCCAGCAGCCGGGGGAGGTCCAGCGGCTACGAGCAGTACTTC